This T cell receptor (beta chain) was obtained from a study of human T cells and chemical hapten exposure. Study outcomes and limitations: The number of TCRs over 1 in 1000 frequency stayed unchanged after DPC.

A single record per CDR3 protein comes from TCRdb applying MiXCR to the RACE reads. This sample has 350,000 to 450,000 distinct CDR3 sequences; 4.5% to 6% occur once, and the top ten carry 2% to 3%. For this clonotype: Its antigen is currently unknown. A much larger clone differs from this one at a single base, so this may be a read error.

Specified time point: pre-sensitization, week 0. The treatment: therapeutic diphenylcyclopropenone sensitization with weekly scalp DPC. The sequence derives from a woman in her 50s with alopecia areata. Some clones in this sample may be carry-over from other donors' samples. The sequences come from whole blood, collected in connection with sensitization to the hapten diphenylcyclopropenone (DPC).

CDR3 in amino acids: CASSFGGGDTEDFF. DNA for the CDR3: TGTGCCAGCAGCTTTGGAGGGGGCGACACTGAAGATTTCTTT. The chain couples TRBV7-9 to TRBJ1-1; TRBD1 matches at 7 bases. The CDR3 has 14 amino acids. Germline CDR1 and CDR2: SEHNR and FQNEAQ (reference sequence).